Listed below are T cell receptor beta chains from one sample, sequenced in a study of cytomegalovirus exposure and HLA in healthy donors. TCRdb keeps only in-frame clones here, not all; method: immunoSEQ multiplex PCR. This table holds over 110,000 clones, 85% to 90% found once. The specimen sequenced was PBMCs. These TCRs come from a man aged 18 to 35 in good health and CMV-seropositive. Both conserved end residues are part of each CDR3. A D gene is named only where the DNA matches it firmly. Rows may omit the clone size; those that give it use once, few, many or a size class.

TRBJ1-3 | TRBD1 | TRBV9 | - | TGTGCCAGCAGCTTCGGACAGGGGGCAACTGGAAACACCATATATTTT | CASSFGQGATGNTIYF
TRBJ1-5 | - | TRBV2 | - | TGTGCCAGCAGTGGGGCCACGATATCCAATCAGCCCCAGCATTTT | CASSGATISNQPQHF
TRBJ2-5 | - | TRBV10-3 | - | TGTGCCATCGCCCCACGAGGGGGGGAAGAGACCCAGTACTTC | CAIAPRGGEETQYF
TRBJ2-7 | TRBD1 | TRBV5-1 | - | TGCGCCAGCAGCTTCCCACCGGGACAGGGGTCCTACGAGCAGTACTTC | CASSFPPGQGSYEQYF
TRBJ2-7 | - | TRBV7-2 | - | TGTGCCAGCAGCTTATACCCCCCCCCAGGGGCCTACGAGCAGTACTTC | CASSLYPPPGAYEQYF
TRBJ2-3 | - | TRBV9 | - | TGTGCCAGCAGCGGGAGTGGTGGGTCCACAGATACGCAGTATTTT | CASSGSGGSTDTQYF
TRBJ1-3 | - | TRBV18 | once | TGTGCCAGCTCACCAGGAGACAGGCTGATCGGAAACACCATATATTTT | CASSPGDRLIGNTIYF
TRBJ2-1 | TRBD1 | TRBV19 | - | TGTGCCAGTAGTATGACAAACGACAGGGCTGAGCAGTTCTTC | CASSMTNDRAEQFF
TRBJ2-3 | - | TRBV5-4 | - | TGTGCCAGCAGTTCGACAGTGGACACAGATACGCAGTATTTT | CASSSTVDTDTQYF
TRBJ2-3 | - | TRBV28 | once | TGTGCCAGCAGTTTGAGGCCCACGGGCGGGAGCACAGATACGCAGTATTTT | CASSLRPTGGSTDTQYF
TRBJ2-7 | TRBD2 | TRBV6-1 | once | TGTGCCAGCAGGGAGCCGGGGGGGACGGGCGAGCAGTACTTC | CASREPGGTGEQYF
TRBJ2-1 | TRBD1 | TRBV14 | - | TGTGCCAGCAGCCGCTACAGGGGTTCGGACAATGAGCAGTTCTTC | CASSRYRGSDNEQFF
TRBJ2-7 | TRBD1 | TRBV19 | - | TGTGCCAGTAGTATCCATGAGACAGGGGTCGACGAGCAGTACTTC | CASSIHETGVDEQYF
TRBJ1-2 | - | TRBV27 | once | TGTGCCAGCAGTTCCTCTACAGGGCCGACTAACTATGGCTACACCTTC | CASSSSTGPTNYGYTF
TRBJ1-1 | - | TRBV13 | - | TGTGCCAGCAGCTTGGGGTTGGGTGGGAGGACTGAAGCTTTCTTT | CASSLGLGGRTEAFF
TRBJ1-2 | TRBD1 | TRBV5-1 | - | TGCGCCAGCAGCGGGGACAGCCCCCACACTTATGGCTACACCTTC | CASSGDSPHTYGYTF
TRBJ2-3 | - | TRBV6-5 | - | TGTGCCAGCAAAAGTTACGGGTTCACAGATACGCAGTATTTT | CASKSYGFTDTQYF
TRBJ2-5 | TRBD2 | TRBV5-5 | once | TGTGCCAGCAGAATACCGGGGGGGCCTTCGGAGACCCAGTACTTC | CASRIPGGPSETQYF
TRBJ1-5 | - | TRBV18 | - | TGTGCCAGCTCACGCAAGGAGTATAGCAATCAGCCCCAGCATTTT | CASSRKEYSNQPQHF
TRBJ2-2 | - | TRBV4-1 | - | TGCGCCAGCAGCCGCGAACAGGGTCGAGCCGGGGAGCTGTTTTTT | CASSREQGRAGELFF
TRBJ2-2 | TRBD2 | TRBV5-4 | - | TGTGCCAGCAGAACTACCGGGACTAGAAACACCGGGGAGCTGTTTTTT | CASRTTGTRNTGELFF
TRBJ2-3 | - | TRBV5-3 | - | TGTGCCAGAAGCTTAGGACAGCCTTCGTGGGGTACGCAGTATTTT | CARSLGQPSWGTQYF
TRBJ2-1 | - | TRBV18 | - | TGTGCCAGCTCACCACACGGTCCGGGAGAGGGGACTAATGAGCAGTTCTTC | CASSPHGPGEGTNEQFF
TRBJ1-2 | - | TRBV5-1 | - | TGCGCCAGCAGCACCGGTACTAACTATGGCTACACCTTC | CASSTGTNYGYTF
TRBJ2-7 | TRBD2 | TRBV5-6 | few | TGTGCCAGCAGCCCACGGGGGGTCCCCCTAGAGCAGTACTTC | CASSPRGVPLEQYF
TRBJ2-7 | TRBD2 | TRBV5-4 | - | TGTGCCAGCAGCTTCCCTAGCGGCTACGAGCAGTACTTC | CASSFPSGYEQYF
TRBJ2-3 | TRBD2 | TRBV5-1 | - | TGCGCCAGCAGCTTAAAAGCGGGAGTTGGAACAGATACGCAGTATTTT | CASSLKAGVGTDTQYF
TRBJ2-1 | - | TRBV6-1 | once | TGTGCCAGCAGTGGCCCGGTTCAAGGGGCGTTTAAGTTCTTC | CASSGPVQGAFKFF
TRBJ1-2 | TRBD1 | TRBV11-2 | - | TGTGCCAGCAGCTTAGCGAGAGGGACAGGGAGGGACTATGGCTACACCTTC | CASSLARGTGRDYGYTF
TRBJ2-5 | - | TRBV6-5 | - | TGTGCCAGCAGCCCCCGGCGGTTGCAAGAGACCCAGTACTTC | CASSPRRLQETQYF
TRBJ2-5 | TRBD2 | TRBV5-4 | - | TGTGCCAGCAGCTTGTCTAGCGGGAGTTGGGAGACCCAGTACTTC | CASSLSSGSWETQYF
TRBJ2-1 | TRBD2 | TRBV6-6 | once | TGTGCCAGCAGTTATGGGACTAGCGGTCGCAATGAGCAGTTCTTC | CASSYGTSGRNEQFF